The 15 T cell receptor beta chains below all came from one sample that was sequenced in a study of blood T cell repertoires in COVID-19. Clones were sequenced by immunoSEQ multiplex PCR, and TCRdb holds only the in-frame ones, with some missing. The repertoire consists of more than 150,000 clones, with about four fifths occurring once and the leading ten covering 12%. The sequenced sample consisted of peripheral blood. The receptors were gathered from a woman aged 80 or older with COVID-19, enrolled during active disease.

The gene calls are TRBV3-1 (or the pseudogene TRBV3-2) and TRBJ2-6, with 9 bases that match TRBD2. The CDR3 covers 18 residues. CDR1 and CDR2 (germline): LGHDT, YNNKEL (reference sequence). After removal of 6 bases from V and 2 bases from J, the junction contained 11 bases not matched to a gene. The CDR3 DNA sequence: TGTGCCAGCAGACAACGACTAGCGGAGCACCCTGGGGCCAACGTCCTGACTTTC. Translation gives CASRQRLAEHPGANVLTF.

The V and J genes are TRBV5-8 and TRBJ2-7; 9 nucleotides line up with TRBD1. Per the germline V gene, CDR1 is SGHTS and CDR2 is YDEGEE. The CDR3 extends over 14 amino acids. After removal of 4 bases from V and 3 bases from J, the junction contained 5 bases not matched to a gene. The CDR3 loop reads CASSVGTGFYEQYF. Here the CDR3 DNA reads TGTGCCAGCAGCGTGGGGACAGGGTTCTACGAGCAGTACTTC.

This clone was seen a few times. V is TRBV15 and J is TRBJ1-5, with 12 nucleotides matching TRBD1. CDR1 and CDR2 (germline): LNHNV, YYDKDF (reference sequence). The CDR3 totals 19 residues. J lost 6 bases, V lost 0 bases, and 12 bases had no gene match. In DNA form, the CDR3 reads TGTGCCACCAGCAGAGATACTATTTATGGGACAGGGGGCGGTCAGCCCCAGCATTTT. Protein product: CATSRDTIYGTGGGQPQHF.

The V call is TRBV6-2 or TRBV6-3, the J call TRBJ1-1; unclear D gene. This CDR3 region has 13 residues. The germline V and J ends were trimmed by 2 bases and 4 bases, with 8 bases remaining between them. CDR1 and CDR2 (germline): MNHEY, SVGEGT. CDR3 nucleotides: TGTGCCAGCAGTTACGAACGGAGCACTGAAGCTTTCTTT. It codes for CASSYERSTEAFF.

The CDR3 protein is CASSKGIPVTQYF. The CDR3 DNA follows: TGTGCCAGCAGCAAAGGAATCCCGGTGACCCAGTACTTC. V and J are TRBV21-1 and TRBJ2-5; no check of the table's D call, TRBD2, against the DNA was made. TRBV21-1 is termed a pseudogene. This CDR3 is built from 13 residues.

This chain links TRBV15 with TRBJ1-1, with 8 bases matching TRBD1. Per germline, CDR1 LNHNV and CDR2 YYDKDF (reference sequence). The length of the CDR3 is 16 residues. V was clipped by 1 base and J by 1 base; unmatched bases: 5. This CDR3 is CATSRGTGKENTEAFF. CDR3 bases: TGTGCCACCAGCAGAGGGACAGGGAAGGAGAACACTGAAGCTTTCTTT. Using reference TRBV15 and TRBJ1-1 for the parts outside the CDR3, the full variable domain is DAMVIQNPRYQVTQFGKPVTLSCSQTLNHNVMYWYQQKSSQAPKLLFHYYDKDFNNEADTPDNFQSRRPNTSFCFLDIRSPGLGDTAMYLCATSRGTGKENTEAFFGQGTRLTVV.

The rearrangement joins TRBV6-4 to TRBJ1-1; D not resolved. CDR1 MRHNA and CDR2 SNTAGT come from the germline V gene. With 7 bases removed from V and 4 bases from J, the gap between germline ends came to 16 bases. CDR3 length: 14 amino acids. The CDR3 protein is CASKPIPEGTEAFF. The CDR3 region has the DNA TGTGCCAGCAAGCCAATACCAGAGGGCACTGAAGCTTTCTTT.

The rearrangement joins TRBV10-3 to TRBJ2-3; tentatively, D is TRBD2 (5 bases). Germline V lookup: CDR1 ENHRY, CDR2 SYGVKD. The CDR3 is 15 residues long. V lost 6 bases to trimming and J lost 3 bases, with 16 bases between them. The CDR3 DNA reads TGTGCCATCAGCGGCGGGCATATAGGGACAGATACGCAGTATTTT. It encodes CAISGGHIGTDTQYF.

The J gene is TRBJ1-1, the V gene TRBV19; D might be TRBD1 (6 bases). Germline V lookup: CDR1 LNHDA, CDR2 SQIVND (reference sequence). V gave up 1 base and J gave up 5 bases, with 11 bases separating them. The CDR3 totals 14 residues. The CDR3 DNA is TGTGCCAGTAGTATAGTCCAGACAGGAACTGAAGCTTTCTTT. Encoded protein: CASSIVQTGTEAFF.

The chain employs TRBV18 and TRBJ2-1; the match to TRBD1 covers 7 bases. The V gene end was trimmed by 1 base and the J gene end by 1 base; junction bases not matched to a gene: 13. CDR1 is KGHSH and CDR2 is LQKENI in the germline V gene. The CDR3 covers 19 residues. The CDR3 is CASSPRTGNVLGSYNEQFF. In DNA form, the CDR3 reads TGTGCCAGCTCACCACGGACAGGAAACGTCTTAGGATCCTACAATGAGCAGTTCTTC. The complete variable domain, with remaining parts taken from reference TRBV18 and TRBJ2-1, reads NAGVMQNPRHLVRRRGQEARLRCSPMKGHSHVYWYRQLPEEGLKFMVYLQKENIIDESGMPKERFSAEFPKEGPSILRIQQVVRGDSAAYFCASSPRTGNVLGSYNEQFFGPGTRLTVL.

V usage is TRBV19 and J usage is TRBJ1-2, with a weak D call TRBD1 (6 bases). The CDR3 runs 13 residues. Germline V gene data show CDR1 as LNHDA and CDR2 as SQIVND (reference sequence). Trimming took off 10 bases at V and 3 bases at J, with 15 bases between the two ends. The CDR3 region is CATDPGQYYGYTF. The CDR3 nucleotides read TGTGCCACTGACCCGGGACAATACTATGGCTACACCTTC.

In the case of this clone: Sequence at one end of the junction differs from germline and may be a read error. The chain joins TRBV7-9 to TRBJ2-2; 9 bases map to TRBD2. The germline V gene has CDR1 SEHNR and CDR2 FQNEAQ (reference sequence). CDR3 length equals 14 residues. The CDR3 sequence: CASGFAGGFGELFF. DNA of the CDR3: TGTGCCAGCGGCTTCGCGGGGGGGTTCGGGGAGCTGTTTTTT. Full variable domain (rest looked up from reference TRBV7-9 and TRBJ2-2): DTGVSQNPRHKITKRGQNVTFRCDPISEHNRLYWYRQTLGQGPEFLTYFQNEAQLEKSRLLSDRFSAERPKGSFSTLEIQRTEQGDSAMYLCASGFAGGFGELFFGEGSRLTVL.

CDR3 nucleotides: TGTGCCAGCTCACGAGACAGGGATGACTACGAGCAGTACTTC. Its translation is CASSRDRDDYEQYF. This rearrangement joins TRBV18 to TRBJ2-7; 7 nucleotides align to TRBD1. J lost 3 bases, V lost 4 bases, and 6 bases had no gene match. CDR1 is KGHSH and CDR2 is LQKENI in the germline V gene. This CDR3 spans 14 amino acids.

The rearrangement links TRBV15 to TRBJ2-3; D not certain. The CDR3 is 17 residues long. Trimming took 0 bases from V and 0 from J, leaving 13 bases between them. In germline, CDR1 is LNHNV, CDR2 YYDKDF (reference sequence). The DNA of the CDR3 is TGTGCCACCAGCAGAGATCGATTGGGCGCTAGCACAGATACGCAGTATTTT. It specifies CATSRDRLGASTDTQYF.

The chain carries TRBV6-1 and TRBJ1-6; tentatively, D is TRBD1 (5 bases). V lost 1 base and J lost 7, with 14 bases in between. Germline CDR1 reads MNHNS; CDR2 reads SASEGT. The CDR3 sequence is 16 residues long. Here the CDR3 reads CASSEVLGRVNSPLHF. For the CDR3, the DNA is TGTGCCAGCAGTGAAGTATTGGGCAGGGTAAATTCACCCCTCCACTTT.